This T cell receptor (beta chain) comes out of a study of T cell responses to AZD1222 COVID-19 vaccine. In germline, CDR1 is SGDLS, CDR2 YYNGEE. The CDR3 is 13 amino acids. The junction had 1 base not matched to a gene; V was cut back by 3 bases and J by 3 bases. Some clones are missing from TCRdb's copy, which holds only in-frame ones; the method was immunoSEQ multiplex PCR. The table lists approximately 70,000 clones, roughly four fifths of them singletons, with less than 6.5% in the top ten. V usage is TRBV9 and J usage is TRBJ2-7, with 9 positions matching TRBD1. The receptor was isolated from an adult in good health. Sequencing was performed on peripheral blood, taken on day 0 of AZD1222 vaccination. This CDR3 is CASSEGQGYEQYF. CDR3 DNA sequence: TGTGCCAGCAGCGAGGGACAGGGCTACGAGCAGTACTTC.